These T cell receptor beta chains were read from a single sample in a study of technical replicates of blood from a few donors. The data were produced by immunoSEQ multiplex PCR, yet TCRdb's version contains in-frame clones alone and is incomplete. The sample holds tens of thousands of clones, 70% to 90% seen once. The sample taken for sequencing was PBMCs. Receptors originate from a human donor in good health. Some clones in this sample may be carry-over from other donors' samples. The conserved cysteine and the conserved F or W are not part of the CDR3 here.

cdr3_aa: ASSFGLAGVDTQY; cdr3_length: 13; v_call: TRBV6-5; j_call: TRBJ2-3
cdr3_aa: ASRQNRGSTGELF; cdr3_length: 13; v_call: TRBV25-1; j_call: TRBJ2-2
cdr3_aa: ASSLAGSSMNTEAF; cdr3_length: 14; v_call: TRBV5-5; j_call: TRBJ1-1
cdr3_aa: ASSRLAGPDTQY; cdr3_length: 12; v_call: TRBV7-2; j_call: TRBJ2-3
cdr3_aa: ASSYSTASYNEQF; cdr3_length: 13; v_call: TRBV6-5; j_call: TRBJ2-1
cdr3_aa: SVVDRGRGNTEAF; cdr3_length: 13; v_call: TRBV29-1; j_call: TRBJ1-1
cdr3_aa: ASSPRLVAYNEQF; cdr3_length: 13; v_call: TRBV18; j_call: TRBJ2-1
cdr3_aa: ASSVSTIISGNTIY; cdr3_length: 14; v_call: TRBV2; j_call: TRBJ1-3
cdr3_aa: ASSYATGTTYEQY; cdr3_length: 13; v_call: TRBV6-5; j_call: TRBJ2-7
cdr3_aa: ASSLGGEGSPLH; cdr3_length: 12; v_call: TRBV5-1; j_call: TRBJ1-6
cdr3_aa: ASTTGTQPQH; cdr3_length: 10; v_call: TRBV6-6; j_call: TRBJ1-5
cdr3_aa: ASSAGMDRRFYEQY; cdr3_length: 14; v_call: TRBV5-1; j_call: TRBJ2-7
cdr3_aa: ASSFKAGYGYT; cdr3_length: 11; v_call: TRBV7-2; j_call: TRBJ1-2
cdr3_aa: ASSLHGGSQETQY; cdr3_length: 13; v_call: TRBV5-4; j_call: TRBJ2-5
cdr3_aa: ASSLPQNNSPLH; cdr3_length: 12; v_call: TRBV7-9; j_call: TRBJ1-6
cdr3_aa: ASSLSGQGWANEQF; cdr3_length: 14; v_call: TRBV7-2; j_call: TRBJ2-1
cdr3_aa: ASRTGTKGNEQF; cdr3_length: 12; v_call: TRBV6-1; j_call: TRBJ2-1
cdr3_aa: ASGLVLGHLGTEAF; cdr3_length: 14; v_call: TRBV12-5; j_call: TRBJ1-1
cdr3_aa: ASSGRVNTGELF; cdr3_length: 12; v_call: TRBV7-2; j_call: TRBJ2-2
cdr3_aa: ASSDFGGVGTEAF; cdr3_length: 13; v_call: TRBV6-1; j_call: TRBJ1-1
cdr3_aa: ASSPAFKPYEQY; cdr3_length: 12; v_call: TRBV28; j_call: TRBJ2-7
cdr3_aa: SVEDRSGYEQY; cdr3_length: 11; v_call: TRBV29-1; j_call: TRBJ2-7
cdr3_aa: ASRISGTSYEQY; cdr3_length: 12; v_call: TRBV6-5; j_call: TRBJ2-7
cdr3_aa: ASRATGGSTEAF; cdr3_length: 12; v_call: TRBV2; j_call: TRBJ1-1
cdr3_aa: ASSQGSQGSSYNSPLH; cdr3_length: 16; v_call: TRBV4-3; j_call: TRBJ1-6
cdr3_aa: AWSGQGGTEAF; cdr3_length: 11; v_call: TRBV30; j_call: TRBJ1-1
cdr3_aa: ASRQSGGSNTNQPQH; cdr3_length: 15; v_call: TRBV7-8; j_call: TRBJ1-5
cdr3_aa: ASSGLQGKLF; cdr3_length: 10; v_call: TRBV18; j_call: TRBJ1-4
cdr3_aa: ASSQDGGSSGANVLT; cdr3_length: 15; v_call: TRBV4-2; j_call: TRBJ2-6
cdr3_aa: ASSPLLAGGDEQY; cdr3_length: 13; v_call: TRBV7-6; j_call: TRBJ2-7
cdr3_aa: ASSQHRDFSYNEQF; cdr3_length: 14; v_call: TRBV4-3; j_call: TRBJ2-1
cdr3_aa: ASSYTPRSRGGEQY; cdr3_length: 14; v_call: TRBV6-7; j_call: TRBJ2-7
cdr3_aa: ASRGQFNQPQH; cdr3_length: 11; v_call: TRBV19; j_call: TRBJ1-5
cdr3_aa: ASRQGNEKLF; cdr3_length: 10; v_call: TRBV2; j_call: TRBJ1-4
cdr3_aa: ASSDVGGSGANVLT; cdr3_length: 14; v_call: TRBV6-4; j_call: TRBJ2-6
cdr3_aa: ASSPDGGARRD; cdr3_length: 11; v_call: TRBV5-1; j_call: TRBJ2-3
cdr3_aa: ASSWYGQVYGYT; cdr3_length: 12; v_call: TRBV5-4; j_call: TRBJ1-2
cdr3_aa: ASSGGLAGPRY; cdr3_length: 11; v_call: TRBV5-4; j_call: TRBJ2-7
cdr3_aa: ASSEGASGGAETQY; cdr3_length: 14; v_call: TRBV6-4; j_call: TRBJ2-5
cdr3_aa: ASSRGLDSTDTQY; cdr3_length: 13; v_call: TRBV11-2; j_call: TRBJ2-3
cdr3_aa: ASKAGTTNTGELF; cdr3_length: 13; v_call: TRBV11-2; j_call: TRBJ2-2
cdr3_aa: ASSPLAGGPGGELF; cdr3_length: 14; v_call: TRBV7-9; j_call: TRBJ2-2
cdr3_aa: AISPGTVNTEAF; cdr3_length: 12; v_call: TRBV10-3; j_call: TRBJ1-1